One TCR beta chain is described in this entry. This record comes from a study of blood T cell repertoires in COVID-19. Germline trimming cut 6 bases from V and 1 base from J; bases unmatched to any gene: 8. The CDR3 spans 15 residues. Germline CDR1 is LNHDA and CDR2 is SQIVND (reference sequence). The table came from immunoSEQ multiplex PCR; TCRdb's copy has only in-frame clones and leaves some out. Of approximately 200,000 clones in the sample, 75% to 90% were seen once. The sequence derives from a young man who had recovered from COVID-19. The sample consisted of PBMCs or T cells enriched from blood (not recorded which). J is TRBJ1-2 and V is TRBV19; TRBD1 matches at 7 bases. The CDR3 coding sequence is TGTGCCAGTAGACCCGGGACAGAAAATAACTATGGCTACACCTTC. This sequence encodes CASRPGTENNYGYTF.